The 24 T cell receptor beta chains reported below all come from one sample, sequenced in a study of blood T cell repertoires in COVID-19. Method: immunoSEQ multiplex PCR; TCRdb's copy keeps in-frame clones and lacks some. The table has hundreds of thousands of clones, 89% seen once. Sequenced input: peripheral blood. The receptors originated from a woman between 25 and 40 years old with COVID-19, enrolled during active disease.

The chain couples TRBV19 to TRBJ2-1, with TRBD2 matching 11 bases. Germline V gene data show CDR1 as LNHDA and CDR2 as SQIVND (reference sequence). J lost 3 bases, V lost 1 base, and 5 bases had no gene match. The CDR3 runs 17 residues. CDR3 DNA: TGTGCCAGTAGTATAGCTAGCGGGGGGCACATCTACAATGAGCAGTTCTTC. Its protein product is CASSIASGGHIYNEQFF.

CDR3 sequence: CAISGGPDTRYYEQYF. The CDR3 bases are TGTGCCATCAGTGGGGGGCCCGATACAAGGTACTACGAGCAGTACTTC. The chain carries TRBV10-3 and TRBJ2-7; D is perhaps TRBD1 (6 bases). The CDR3 totals 16 residues. Per the germline V gene, CDR1 is ENHRY and CDR2 is SYGVKD. Trimming stripped 4 bases from V and 3 bases from J, with 19 bases between.

This rearrangement joins TRBV4-1 to TRBJ2-1; 10 bases agree with TRBD2. CDR1 and CDR2 (germline): MGHRA, YSYEKL. This CDR3 contains 20 residues. The V gene end was trimmed by 0 bases and the J gene end by 0 bases; junction bases not matched to a gene: 11. The CDR3 loop reads CASSQDPQREGLNSYNEQFF. The CDR3 nucleotides read TGCGCCAGCAGCCAAGATCCCCAGCGGGAGGGACTAAACTCCTACAATGAGCAGTTCTTC.

This chain joins TRBV5-1 and TRBJ2-2, with D hard to call. V lost 0 bases, J lost 3 bases, and 9 bases lay in between. CDR1 and CDR2 from the germline V gene are SGHRS and YFSETQ. The CDR3 extends over 15 amino acids. The CDR3 protein is CASSLVGFYTGELFF. CDR3 in DNA: TGCGCCAGCAGCTTGGTTGGCTTTTACACCGGGGAGCTGTTTTTT.

V gene TRBV27 combines with J gene TRBJ1-6; D not resolved. CDR1 is MNHEY, CDR2 SMNVEV, per germline (reference sequence). The length of the CDR3 is 16 residues. The V and J ends lost 4 bases and 2 bases respectively, with 12 bases between them. The CDR3 coding sequence is TGTGCCAGCAGTTCGGGAAAAGGAACCTATAATTCACCCCTCCACTTT. Amino acid sequence: CASSSGKGTYNSPLHF.

V is TRBV13 and J is TRBJ1-2; 8 nucleotides line up with TRBD1. The V gene end was trimmed by 5 bases and the J gene end by 3 bases; junction bases not matched to a gene: 5. The CDR3 is 14 amino acids. Germline CDR1 PRHDT, CDR2 FYEKMQ (reference sequence). The CDR3 DNA reads as TGTGCCAGCAGCATTGCAGGGGGCTACTATGGCTACACCTTC. This gives the protein CASSIAGGYYGYTF.

This clone showed up just once. The chain recombines TRBV6-6 with TRBJ1-6; 7 positions agree with TRBD1. CDR1 MNHNY and CDR2 SVGAGI come from the germline V gene (reference sequence). With 6 bases clipped from V and 5 bases from J, the junction kept 10 bases outside the gene matches. This CDR3 region has 16 residues. CDR3 sequence reads: CASRPQGLRNNSPLHF. The CDR3 nucleotides are TGTGCCAGCAGGCCACAGGGGCTTCGAAATAATTCACCCCTCCACTTT.

The rearrangement joins TRBV28 to TRBJ2-7; D unresolved. CDR3 size: 14 residues. V lost 2 bases to trimming and J lost 0 bases, with 8 bases between them. From germline, CDR1 is MDHEN and CDR2 SYDVKM. The chain's CDR3 is CASSLGGFSYEQYF. For the CDR3, the DNA is TGTGCCAGCAGTTTAGGTGGCTTCTCCTACGAGCAGTACTTC.

CDR3 residues: CASSFGTGGPDTQYF. CDR3 sequence (DNA): TGTGCCAGCAGCTTCGGGACAGGGGGACCAGATACGCAGTATTTT. This chain links TRBV11-3 with TRBJ2-3, with 11 bases lining up with TRBD1. Germline V lookup: CDR1 SGHNT, CDR2 YENEEA. J lost 4 bases, V lost 3 bases, and 3 bases had no gene match. The CDR3 has 15 residues.

On this clone itself: The same CDR3 also results from other DNA sequences found in this sample. The rearrangement links TRBV19 to TRBJ1-1, with 8 bases lining up with TRBD1. CDR3 length: 13 amino acids. V shed 4 bases, J shed 5 bases, and the junction held 3 bases outside the gene matches. Germline V CDR1 and CDR2: LNHDA, SQIVND (reference sequence). CDR3 bases: TGTGCCAGTAGTAAGGACAGGGTGACTGAAGCTTTCTTT. This gives the protein CASSKDRVTEAFF. Variable domain in full (rest from reference TRBV19 and TRBJ1-1): DGGITQSPKYLFRKEGQNVTLSCEQNLNHDAMYWYRQDPGQGLRLIYYSQIVNDFQKGDIAEGYSVSREKKESFPLTVTSAQKNPTAFYLCASSKDRVTEAFFGQGTRLTVV.

This chain connects TRBV5-5 to TRBJ2-1, with D hard to call. V was clipped by 2 bases and J by 7 bases, with 10 bases between them. Germline V gene sequence: CDR1 SGHKS, CDR2 YYEKEE (reference sequence). The CDR3 is 13 amino acids. The CDR3 nucleotides read TGTGCCAGCAGCTTATGGTTAGAGAATGAGCAGTTCTTC. Amino acids: CASSLWLENEQFF.

The rearrangement joins TRBV14 to TRBJ2-2, with D hard to call. Deletions cut 0 bases from V and 7 bases from J, with 9 bases between. The CDR3 covers 14 residues. Germline V gene lookup returns CDR1 SGHDN and CDR2 FVKESK. CDR3 nucleotide sequence: TGTGCCAGCAGCCAAGATCTCCAGGTCGGGGAGCTGTTTTTT. Its protein is CASSQDLQVGELFF.

The chain joins TRBV14 to TRBJ1-1; a possible D gene is TRBD1 (6 bases). V was shortened by 5 bases and J by 6 bases, with 13 bases between the two germline ends. The CDR3 runs 13 residues. Germline V gene data show CDR1 as SGHDN and CDR2 as FVKESK. Written as DNA, the CDR3 is TGTGCCAGCAGCACCCGGACAGCCCCTGAAGCTTTCTTT. Protein: CASSTRTAPEAFF.

V gene TRBV30 combines with J gene TRBJ2-7, with D possibly being TRBD1 (5 bases). CDR1 is GTSNPN, CDR2 SVGIG, per germline (reference sequence). The CDR3 has 13 residues. Trimming cost V 2 bases and J 3 bases, with 11 bases left between them. This chain's CDR3 is CAWSNGQGYEQYV. CDR3 nucleotides: TGTGCCTGGAGTAATGGTCAGGGCTACGAGCAGTACGTC.

The chain joins TRBV4-3 to TRBJ2-4; 9 bases map to TRBD1. The germline V gene has CDR1 LGHNA and CDR2 YSLEER. J gave up 3 bases and V 3 bases, and 9 bases lay outside the gene matches. This CDR3 contains 17 residues. The CDR3 DNA is TGCGCCAGCAGCCAGCCGGGACAGGGTCCCAACAAAAACATTCAGTACTTC. Its translation is CASSQPGQGPNKNIQYF.

This chain links TRBV24-1 with TRBJ2-1; D is unresolved. CDR3 size: 11 residues. Germline loops: CDR1 KGHDR, CDR2 SFDVKD. The V end was cut by 4 bases, the J end by 8 bases, with 5 bases between. CDR3 sequence reads: CATSDPHEQFF. The DNA of the CDR3 is TGTGCCACCAGTGACCCTCATGAGCAGTTCTTC.

This chain uses TRBV4-1 with TRBJ2-3; TRBD2 matches at 12 bases. The CDR3 loop spans 16 amino acids. The germline CDR1 and CDR2 sequences are MGHRA and YSYEKL. V lost 0 bases and J lost 8; bases outside the gene matches: 6. CDR3 coding DNA: TGCGCCAGCAGCCAAGAAGAGCTAGCGGGAGGGCCTACGCAGTATTTT. The encoded protein is CASSQEELAGGPTQYF.

The V gene is TRBV30, the J gene TRBJ1-1, with 9 bases identical to TRBD1. Germline loops: CDR1 GTSNPN, CDR2 SVGIG (reference sequence). CDR3 length: 13 amino acids. Trimming cost V 2 bases and J 11 bases; bases outside gene matches: 9. CDR3 in amino acids: CAWSYTGGIRAFF. In DNA form, the CDR3 reads TGTGCCTGGAGTTATACAGGGGGCATCCGGGCTTTCTTT. Complete variable domain (other parts from reference TRBV30 and TRBJ1-1): SQTIHQWPATLVQPVGSPLSLECTVEGTSNPNLYWYRQAAGRGLQLLFYSVGIGQISSEVPQNLSASRPQDRQFILSSKKLLLSDSGFYLCAWSYTGGIRAFFGQGTRLTVV.

This rearrangement joins TRBV11-3 to TRBJ2-1; D is unresolved. V was trimmed by 1 base and J by 5 bases, leaving 6 bases between them. The germline CDR1 and CDR2 sequences are SGHNT and YENEEA. CDR3 length equals 13 residues. CDR3 sequence: CASSLVADNEQFF. The CDR3 DNA follows: TGTGCCAGCAGCTTAGTGGCGGACAATGAGCAGTTCTTC.

This clone has just one count. The chain is built from TRBV6-2 or TRBV6-3 and TRBJ2-3, with 10 nucleotides matching TRBD2. This CDR3 region has 16 residues. Per the germline V gene, CDR1 is MNHEY and CDR2 is SVGEGT. V was pared by 2 bases and J by 6 bases, with 8 bases of the junction left unmatched. The CDR3 DNA follows: TGTGCCAGCAGTTACAGGTCTAGCGGGAGCGGGGATACGCAGTATTTT. This gives the protein CASSYRSSGSGDTQYF.

V usage is TRBV6-2 or TRBV6-3 and J usage is TRBJ1-1, with 9 bases matching TRBD1. The germline V gene has CDR1 MNHEY and CDR2 SVGEGT. This CDR3 comprises 14 residues. With 5 bases clipped from V and 2 bases from J, the junction kept 3 bases outside the gene matches. The CDR3 bases are TGTGCCAGCAGTCAACAGGGGGCTAACACTGAAGCTTTCTTT. This sequence encodes CASSQQGANTEAFF.

This sequence joins TRBV3-1 (or the pseudogene TRBV3-2) and TRBJ2-6, with a tentative D call TRBD1 (6 bases). CDR3 length: 17 amino acids. The V gene lost 0 bases and the J gene lost 4 bases, with 13 bases spanning the gap. Germline V CDR1 and CDR2: LGHDT, YNNKEL (reference sequence). CDR3: CASSQEGQSSGANVLTF. The CDR3 DNA sequence: TGTGCCAGCAGCCAAGAAGGACAGAGCAGCGGGGCCAACGTCCTGACTTTC.

V gene TRBV5-1 combines with J gene TRBJ2-1; 9 bases are a match to TRBD1. This CDR3 has 14 residues. CDR1 is SGHRS, CDR2 YFSETQ, per germline. V was clipped by 5 bases and J by 5 bases; unmatched bases: 5. In DNA form, the CDR3 reads TGCGCCAGCAGGGGGGACAGGGACCACAATGAGCAGTTCTTC. Its protein product is CASRGDRDHNEQFF. Combining the CDR3 with reference TRBV5-1 and TRBJ2-1 gives the whole variable domain KAGVTQTPRYLIKTRGQQVTLSCSPISGHRSVSWYQQTPGQGLQFLFEYFSETQRNKGNFPGRFSGRQFSNSRSEMNVSTLELGDSALYLCASRGDRDHNEQFFGPGTRLTVL.

The chain carries TRBV4-3 and TRBJ2-1, with TRBD2 matching 11 bases. J was trimmed by 6 bases and V by 5 bases; bases with no gene match: 6. This CDR3 contains 15 residues. Germline CDR1 reads LGHNA; CDR2 reads YSLEER. In DNA form, the CDR3 reads TGCGCCAGCAGCTCCGGGACTAGCGGCGTCAATGAGCAGTTCTTC. The encoded protein is CASSSGTSGVNEQFF.